This T cell receptor beta chain was obtained from a study of Tregs in tolerant kidney transplant recipients. As concerns this clone: Its antigen is not identified.

Study-level findings and limits: Antigen-driven expansion was suggested because donor-specific Tregs expanded more than all Tregs in tolerant patients. Expanding Tregs on activated donor B cells appeared to best identify donor-specific TCRbeta clones.

Data came from immunoSEQ multiplex PCR; TCRdb stores just in-frame clones and leaves some out. The table has around 77,000 clones, 95% to 98% seen once. Deletions cut 2 bases from V and 4 bases from J, with 6 bases between. CDR1 is SGHTA, CDR2 FQGNSA, per germline. This CDR3 comprises 12 residues. The TCR originated in a human donor who received a combined kidney and bone marrow transplant. This chain uses TRBV7-2 with TRBJ2-7; D remains ambiguous. The specimen comprised CD4+ T cells from blood, sampled before the transplant. The CDR3 DNA sequence: TGTGCCAGCAGCTTATCCGGGTACGAGCAGTACTTC. Residues: CASSLSGYEQYF.